This T cell receptor (beta chain) derives from a study of cytomegalovirus exposure and HLA in healthy donors. Findings and limits, study-wide: Sequencing artifact likely explains a cluster of highly shared sequence variants. As immune exposure information, only CMV serostatus was available. The study listed 164 cytomegalovirus-associated TCR beta chains.

From germline, CDR1 is MNHEY and CDR2 SVGAGI. The CDR3 has 16 amino acids. Trimming took 2 bases from V and 2 from J; bases not matched to a gene: 4. Primers included in the PCR were 60 Vbeta and 13 Jbeta primers. Measured with immunoSEQ multiplex PCR; TCRdb has only the in-frame clones, and not every one. The sample has some 110,000 clones. Points on this clone: Antigen: not known.

The specimen was PBMCs. This chain links TRBV6-5 with TRBJ2-7; 12 bases agree with TRBD2. The clonotype originates from a man aged 40-50 years in good health and CMV-seronegative. The CDR3 DNA reads as TGTGCCAGCAGTTACCCTCTAGCGGGAGGGGCCTACGAGCAGTACTTC. Translating gives CASSYPLAGGAYEQYF.